The T cell receptor beta chain under discussion was sequenced for a study of blood T cells in healthy people across ages. For every donor, a draw yielded ten milliliters of peripheral blood. Total RNA amounts of at least 6 micrograms were extracted per sample. This CDR3 is 15 amino acids long. In germline, CDR1 is SGHVT, CDR2 SQSDAQ. Germline trimming cut 2 bases from V and 5 bases from J; bases unmatched to any gene: 9. Whole-study findings and limits: Measured against age, TCR beta diversity per million T cells decreased in a roughly linear manner.

In this sample, this clonotype turned up a few times. Antigen specificity is unknown. Sample-barcoded 5' priming and a J-beta primer mix drove a second PCR of 7 to 11 cycles. TCRdb recomputed calls from the 5' RACE reads with MiXCR, one row per CDR3 protein. The sample lists 1.5 million to 2 million distinct CDR3 sequences, 28% occurring once. The specimen sequenced was blood. The receptor's source is a woman aged 30 to 39 in good health. The chain is built from TRBV7-4 and TRBJ2-7, with 7 bases lining up with TRBD1. CDR3 residues: CASSLRRGRRDEQYF. In DNA form, the CDR3 reads TGTGCCAGCAGCTTACGTAGGGGGCGACGGGACGAGCAGTACTTC.